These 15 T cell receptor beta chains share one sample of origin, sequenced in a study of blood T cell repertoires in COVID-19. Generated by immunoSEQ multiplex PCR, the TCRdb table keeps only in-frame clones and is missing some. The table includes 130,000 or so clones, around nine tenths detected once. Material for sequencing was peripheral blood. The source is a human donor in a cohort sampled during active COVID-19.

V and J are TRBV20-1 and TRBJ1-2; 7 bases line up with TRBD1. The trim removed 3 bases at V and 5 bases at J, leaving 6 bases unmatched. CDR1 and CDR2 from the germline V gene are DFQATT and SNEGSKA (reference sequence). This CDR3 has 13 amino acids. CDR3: CSASAQGVYGYTF. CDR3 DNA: TGCAGTGCTAGTGCGCAGGGGGTATATGGCTACACCTTC.

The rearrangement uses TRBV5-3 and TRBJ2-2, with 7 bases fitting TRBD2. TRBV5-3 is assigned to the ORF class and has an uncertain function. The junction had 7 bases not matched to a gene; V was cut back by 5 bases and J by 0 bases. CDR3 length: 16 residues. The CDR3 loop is CARSRERETNTGELFF. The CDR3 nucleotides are TGTGCCAGAAGTAGGGAGCGGGAAACGAACACCGGGGAGCTGTTTTTT.

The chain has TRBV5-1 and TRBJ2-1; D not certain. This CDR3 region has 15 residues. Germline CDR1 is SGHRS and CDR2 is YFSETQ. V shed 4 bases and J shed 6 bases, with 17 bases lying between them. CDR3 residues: CASSEQIVGSNEQFF. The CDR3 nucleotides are TGCGCCAGCAGCGAACAGATTGTAGGAAGCAATGAGCAGTTCTTC.

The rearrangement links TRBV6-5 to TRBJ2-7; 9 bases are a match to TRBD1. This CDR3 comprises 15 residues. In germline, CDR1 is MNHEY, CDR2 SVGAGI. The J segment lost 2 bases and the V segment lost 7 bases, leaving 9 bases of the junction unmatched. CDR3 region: CASKIRQGVTYEQYF. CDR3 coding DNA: TGTGCCAGCAAAATAAGACAGGGGGTAACCTACGAGCAGTACTTC.

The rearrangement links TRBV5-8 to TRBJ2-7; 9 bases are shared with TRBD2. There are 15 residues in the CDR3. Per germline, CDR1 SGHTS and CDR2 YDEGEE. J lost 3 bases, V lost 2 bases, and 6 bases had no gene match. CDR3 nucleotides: TGTGCCAGCAGCTTAACCGGACTAGCGTTCTACGAGCAGTACTTC. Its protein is CASSLTGLAFYEQYF.

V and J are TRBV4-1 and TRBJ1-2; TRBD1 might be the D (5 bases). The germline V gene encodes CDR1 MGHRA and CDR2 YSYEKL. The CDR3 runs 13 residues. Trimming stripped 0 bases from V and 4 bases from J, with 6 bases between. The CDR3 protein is CASSQEGRYGYTF. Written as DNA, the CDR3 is TGCGCCAGCAGCCAAGAGGGGCGCTATGGCTACACCTTC.

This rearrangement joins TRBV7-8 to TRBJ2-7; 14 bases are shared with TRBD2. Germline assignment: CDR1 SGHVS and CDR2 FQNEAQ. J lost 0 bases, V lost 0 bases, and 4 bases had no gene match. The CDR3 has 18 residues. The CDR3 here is CASSLAGLAGASSYEQYF. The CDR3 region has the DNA TGTGCCAGCAGCTTAGCGGGACTAGCGGGGGCAAGCTCCTACGAGCAGTACTTC. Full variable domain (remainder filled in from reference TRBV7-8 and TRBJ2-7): GAGVSQSPRYKVAKRGQDVALRCDPISGHVSLFWYQQALGQGPEFLTYFQNEAQLDKSGLPSDRFFAERPEGSVSTLKIQRTQQEDSAVYLCASSLAGLAGASSYEQYFGPGTRLTVT.

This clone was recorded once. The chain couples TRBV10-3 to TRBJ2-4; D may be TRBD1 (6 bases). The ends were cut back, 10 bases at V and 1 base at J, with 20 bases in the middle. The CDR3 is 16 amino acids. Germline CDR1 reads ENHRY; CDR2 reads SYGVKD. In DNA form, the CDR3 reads TGTGCCACCGAAGACAGGCCCCACGGGGCCAAAAACATTCAGTACTTC. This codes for CATEDRPHGAKNIQYF.

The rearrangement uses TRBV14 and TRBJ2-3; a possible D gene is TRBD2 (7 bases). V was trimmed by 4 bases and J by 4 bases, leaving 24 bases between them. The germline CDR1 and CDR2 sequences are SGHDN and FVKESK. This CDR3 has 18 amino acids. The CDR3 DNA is TGTGCCAGCAGCCCGATAGGAGGGGGGGGCTTAGGGTCAGATACGCAGTATTTT. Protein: CASSPIGGGGLGSDTQYF. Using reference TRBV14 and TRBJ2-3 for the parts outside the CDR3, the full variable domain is EAGVTQFPSHSVIEKGQTVTLRCDPISGHDNLYWYRRVMGKEIKFLLHFVKESKQDESGMPNNRFLAERTGGTYSTLKVQPAELEDSGVYFCASSPIGGGGLGSDTQYFGPGTRLTVL.

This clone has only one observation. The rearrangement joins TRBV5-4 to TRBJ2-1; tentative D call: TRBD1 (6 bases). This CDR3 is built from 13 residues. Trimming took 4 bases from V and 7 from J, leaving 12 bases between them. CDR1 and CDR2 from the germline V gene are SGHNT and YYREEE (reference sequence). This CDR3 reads CASSPGQGNEQFF. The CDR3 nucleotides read TGTGCCAGCAGCCCGGGACAAGGGAATGAGCAGTTCTTC.

This CDR3 is CASSRFAIREGGSGELFF. In DNA, the CDR3 is TGTGCCAGCAGCCGCTTTGCTATCCGGGAGGGGGGTTCCGGGGAGCTGTTTTTT. The V and J genes are TRBV7-2 and TRBJ2-2; 8 positions match TRBD2. V shed 5 bases, J shed 6 bases, and the junction held 17 bases outside the gene matches. The V gene's germline CDR1 is SGHTA and CDR2 FQGNSA. CDR3 length equals 18 residues.

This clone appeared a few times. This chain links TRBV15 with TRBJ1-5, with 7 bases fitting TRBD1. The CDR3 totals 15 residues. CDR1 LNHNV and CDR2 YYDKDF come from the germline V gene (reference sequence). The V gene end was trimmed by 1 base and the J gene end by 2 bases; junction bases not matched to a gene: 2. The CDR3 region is CATSRVGGGNQPQHF. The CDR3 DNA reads TGTGCCACCAGCAGAGTAGGGGGCGGCAATCAGCCCCAGCATTTT. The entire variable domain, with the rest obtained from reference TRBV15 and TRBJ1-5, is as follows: DAMVIQNPRYQVTQFGKPVTLSCSQTLNHNVMYWYQQKSSQAPKLLFHYYDKDFNNEADTPDNFQSRRPNTSFCFLDIRSPGLGDTAMYLCATSRVGGGNQPQHFGDGTRLSIL.

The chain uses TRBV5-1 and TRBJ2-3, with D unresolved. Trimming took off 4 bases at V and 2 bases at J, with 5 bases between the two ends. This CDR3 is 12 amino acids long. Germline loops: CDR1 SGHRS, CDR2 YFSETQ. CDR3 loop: CASSGLTDTQYF. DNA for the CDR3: TGCGCCAGCAGCGGCCTCACAGATACGCAGTATTTT. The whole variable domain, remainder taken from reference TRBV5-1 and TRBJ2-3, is KAGVTQTPRYLIKTRGQQVTLSCSPISGHRSVSWYQQTPGQGLQFLFEYFSETQRNKGNFPGRFSGRQFSNSRSEMNVSTLELGDSALYLCASSGLTDTQYFGPGTRLTVL.

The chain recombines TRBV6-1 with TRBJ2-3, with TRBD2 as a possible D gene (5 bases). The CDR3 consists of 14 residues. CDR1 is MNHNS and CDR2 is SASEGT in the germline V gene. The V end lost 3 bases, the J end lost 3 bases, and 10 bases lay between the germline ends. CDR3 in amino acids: CASSDFGETDTQYF. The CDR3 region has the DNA TGTGCCAGCAGTGATTTCGGGGAAACAGATACGCAGTATTTT.

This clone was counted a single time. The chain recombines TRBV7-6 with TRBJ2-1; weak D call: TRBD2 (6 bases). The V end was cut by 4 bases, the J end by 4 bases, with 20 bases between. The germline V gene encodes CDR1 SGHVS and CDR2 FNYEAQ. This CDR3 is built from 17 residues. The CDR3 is CASSSRGRDLAYNEQFF. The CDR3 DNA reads TGTGCCAGCAGCTCGCGCGGACGGGACCTAGCGTACAATGAGCAGTTCTTC.